The entry below gives a single T cell receptor beta chain sequence along with its context. The antigen is unknown. The authors reverse transcribed all of the isolated RNA, so sequencing captured expressed TCRB transcripts. Sequenced by immunoSEQ multiplex PCR; TCRdb stores in-frame clones only, minus some. This sample has about 280,000 clones; over 12% occur once, and the top ten carry 0.015% to 0.017%. This record belongs to a study of beta chain features in type 1 diabetes. Regarding the study as a whole: Whatever favoring of shorter templates PCR might show would apply equally to patients and controls. TCRB CDR3s from Type 1 diabetes patients were moderately but significantly shorter in all four CD4+ subsets.

The CDR3 covers 16 residues. The ends lost 5 bases at V and 6 bases at J; junction bases unmatched: 12. Germline values: CDR1 SGHAT, CDR2 FQNNGV. The specimen was naive CD4+ T cells from blood. The chain combines TRBV11-2 with TRBJ2-3, with 9 bases aligning to TRBD2. This clonotype originated in a man between 18 and 35 years old with type 1 diabetes. CDR3 loop: CASSPGQGTSSDTQYF. For the CDR3, the DNA is TGTGCCAGCAGCCCGGGCCAAGGGACTAGCTCCGATACGCAGTATTTT.